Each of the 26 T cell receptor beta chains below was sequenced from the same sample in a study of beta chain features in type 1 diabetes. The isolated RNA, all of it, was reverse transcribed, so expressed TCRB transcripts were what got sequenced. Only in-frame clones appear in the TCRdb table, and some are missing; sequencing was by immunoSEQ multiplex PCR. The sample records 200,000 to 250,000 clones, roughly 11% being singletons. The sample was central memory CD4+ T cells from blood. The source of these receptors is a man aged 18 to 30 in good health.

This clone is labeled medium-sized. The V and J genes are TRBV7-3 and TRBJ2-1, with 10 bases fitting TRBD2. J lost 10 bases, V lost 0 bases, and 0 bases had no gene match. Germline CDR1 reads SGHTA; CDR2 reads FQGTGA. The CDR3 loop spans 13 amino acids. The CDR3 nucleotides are TGTGCCAGCAGCTTAACTAGCGGGAGGGAGCAGTTCTTC. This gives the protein CASSLTSGREQFF.

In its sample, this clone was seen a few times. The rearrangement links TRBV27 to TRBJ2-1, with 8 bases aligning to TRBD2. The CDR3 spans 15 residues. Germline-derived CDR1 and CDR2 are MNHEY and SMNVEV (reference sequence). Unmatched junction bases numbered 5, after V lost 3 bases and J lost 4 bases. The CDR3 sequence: CASSFPLADYNEQFF. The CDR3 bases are TGTGCCAGCAGTTTCCCACTAGCGGATTACAATGAGCAGTTCTTC.

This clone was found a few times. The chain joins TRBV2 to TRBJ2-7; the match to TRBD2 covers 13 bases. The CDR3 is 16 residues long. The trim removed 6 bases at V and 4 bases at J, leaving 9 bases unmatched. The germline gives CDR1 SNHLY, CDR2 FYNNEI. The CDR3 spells CASRGLAGRLGYEQYF. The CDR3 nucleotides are TGTGCCAGCAGGGGACTAGCGGGGCGTCTCGGATACGAGCAGTACTTC.

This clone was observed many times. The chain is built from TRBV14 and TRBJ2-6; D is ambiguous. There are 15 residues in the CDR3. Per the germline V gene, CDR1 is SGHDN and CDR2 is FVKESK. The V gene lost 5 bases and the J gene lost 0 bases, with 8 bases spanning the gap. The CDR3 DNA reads TGTGCCAGCAGCGATCCCGCCTCTGGGGCCAACGTCCTGACTTTC. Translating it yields CASSDPASGANVLTF.

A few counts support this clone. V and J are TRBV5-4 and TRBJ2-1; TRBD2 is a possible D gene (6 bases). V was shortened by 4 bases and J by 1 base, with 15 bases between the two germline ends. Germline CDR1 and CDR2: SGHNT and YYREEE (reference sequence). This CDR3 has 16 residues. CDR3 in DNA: TGTGCCAGCAGCACCCCCCCTAGCGAGTCCTACAATGAGCAGTTCTTC. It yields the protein CASSTPPSESYNEQFF. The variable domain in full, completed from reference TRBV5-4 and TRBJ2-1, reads ETGVTQSPTHLIKTRGQQVTLRCSSQSGHNTVSWYQQALGQGPQFIFQYYREEENGRGNFPPRFSGLQFPNYSSELNVNALELDDSALYLCASSTPPSESYNEQFFGPGTRLTVL.

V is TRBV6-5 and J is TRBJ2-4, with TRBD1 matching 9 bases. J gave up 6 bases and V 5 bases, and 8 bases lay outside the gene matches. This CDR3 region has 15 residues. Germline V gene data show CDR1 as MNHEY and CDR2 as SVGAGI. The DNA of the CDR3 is TGTGCCAGCAGTCCCGTGGACAGGGGCCGAAACATTCAGTACTTC. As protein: CASSPVDRGRNIQYF.

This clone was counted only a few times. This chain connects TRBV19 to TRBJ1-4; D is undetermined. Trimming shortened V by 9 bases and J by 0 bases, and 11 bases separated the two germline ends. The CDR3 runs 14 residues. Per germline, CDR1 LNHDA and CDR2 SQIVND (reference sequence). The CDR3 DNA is TGTGCCAGCAAAACGGTTGCAACTAATGAAAAACTGTTTTTT. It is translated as CASKTVATNEKLFF. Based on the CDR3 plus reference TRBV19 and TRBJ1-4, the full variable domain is DGGITQSPKYLFRKEGQNVTLSCEQNLNHDAMYWYRQDPGQGLRLIYYSQIVNDFQKGDIAEGYSVSREKKESFPLTVTSAQKNPTAFYLCASKTVATNEKLFFGSGTQLSVL.

CDR3 loop: CSVGMWGVDNEQFF. The CDR3 nucleotides read TGCAGCGTTGGGATGTGGGGGGTGGACAATGAGCAGTTCTTC. The V gene is TRBV29-1, the J gene TRBJ2-1, with D perhaps TRBD2 (6 bases). Germline loops: CDR1 SQVTM, CDR2 ANQGSEA. The CDR3 covers 14 residues. V gave up 4 bases and J gave up 5 bases, with 15 bases separating them.

The CDR3 reads CASRAGYTGNEKLFF. In nucleotides, the CDR3 is TGTGCCAGCAGGGCGGGGTACACGGGCAATGAAAAACTGTTTTTT. The chain combines TRBV2 with TRBJ1-4, with D hard to call. Trimming removed 6 bases at V and 5 bases at J, with 16 bases between. Germline V gene lookup returns CDR1 SNHLY and CDR2 FYNNEI. The CDR3 contains 15 residues.

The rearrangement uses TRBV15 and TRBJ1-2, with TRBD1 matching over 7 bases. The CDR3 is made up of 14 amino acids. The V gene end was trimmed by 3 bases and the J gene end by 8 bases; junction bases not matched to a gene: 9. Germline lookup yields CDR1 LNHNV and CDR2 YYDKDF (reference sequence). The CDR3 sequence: CATSSHRGKGGYTF. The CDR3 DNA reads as TGTGCCACCAGCAGTCACAGGGGAAAGGGGGGCTACACCTTC.

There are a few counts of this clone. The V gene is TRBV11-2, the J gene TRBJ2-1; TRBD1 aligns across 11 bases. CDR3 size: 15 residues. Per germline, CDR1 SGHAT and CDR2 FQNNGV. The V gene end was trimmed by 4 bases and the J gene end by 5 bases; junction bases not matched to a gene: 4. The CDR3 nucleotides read TGTGCCAGCAGCTCCGCGGGACAGGGGGACAATGAGCAGTTCTTC. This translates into CASSSAGQGDNEQFF.

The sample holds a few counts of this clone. This CDR3 is CASTPIVGKSSTDTQYF. The CDR3 DNA is TGTGCCAGCACTCCCATTGTAGGGAAATCTAGCACAGATACGCAGTATTTT. The gene calls are TRBV4-2 and TRBJ2-3; D gene unclear. The ends were cut back, 7 bases at V and 0 bases at J, with 20 bases in the middle. This CDR3 spans 17 amino acids. CDR1 and CDR2 from the germline V gene are LGHNA and YNFKEQ.

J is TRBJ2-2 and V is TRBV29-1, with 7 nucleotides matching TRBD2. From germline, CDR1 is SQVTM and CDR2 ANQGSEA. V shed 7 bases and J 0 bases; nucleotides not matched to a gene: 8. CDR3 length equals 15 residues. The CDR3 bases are TGCAGCGCGTATGCGGGGGTAACGAACACCGGGGAGCTGTTTTTT. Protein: CSAYAGVTNTGELFF.

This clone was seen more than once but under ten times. This chain's CDR3 is CASRDDSYEQYF. CDR3 bases: TGTGCCAGCAGGGACGACTCCTACGAGCAGTACTTC. The chain is built from TRBV2 and TRBJ2-7; D is unclear. Trimming left V 6 bases short and J 0 bases short, with 6 bases between. This CDR3 is 12 amino acids long. Germline CDR1 SNHLY, CDR2 FYNNEI.

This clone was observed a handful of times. This CDR3 reads CASSESGRGYEQYF. The DNA for the CDR3 is TGTGCCAGCAGTGAATCGGGCAGGGGTTACGAGCAGTACTTC. J is TRBJ2-7 and V is TRBV25-1; the D gene is possibly TRBD1 (6 bases). Germline V CDR1 and CDR2: MGHDK, SYGVNS. The ends were cut back, 1 base at V and 4 bases at J, with 11 bases in the middle. The CDR3 contains 14 residues.

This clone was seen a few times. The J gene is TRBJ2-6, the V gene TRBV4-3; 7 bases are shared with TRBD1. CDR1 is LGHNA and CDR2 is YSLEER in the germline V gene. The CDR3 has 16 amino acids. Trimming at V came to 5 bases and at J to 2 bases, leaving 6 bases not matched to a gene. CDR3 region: CASSFDRAAGANVLTF. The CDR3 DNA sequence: TGCGCCAGCAGCTTCGACAGGGCCGCTGGGGCCAACGTCCTGACTTTC.

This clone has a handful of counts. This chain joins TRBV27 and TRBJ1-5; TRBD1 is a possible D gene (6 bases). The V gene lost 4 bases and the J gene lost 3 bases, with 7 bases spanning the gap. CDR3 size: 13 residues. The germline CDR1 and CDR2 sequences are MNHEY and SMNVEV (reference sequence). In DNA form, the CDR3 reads TGTGCCAGCAGTTACAGGGTCAATCAGCCCCAGCATTTT. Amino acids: CASSYRVNQPQHF.

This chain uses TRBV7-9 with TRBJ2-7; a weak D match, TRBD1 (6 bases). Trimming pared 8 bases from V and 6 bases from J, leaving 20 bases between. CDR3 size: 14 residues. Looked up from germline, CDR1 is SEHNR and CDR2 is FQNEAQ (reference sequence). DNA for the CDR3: TGTGCCAGCCGCCCCGGTGGGGGCATGCCCGAGCAGTACTTC. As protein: CASRPGGGMPEQYF.

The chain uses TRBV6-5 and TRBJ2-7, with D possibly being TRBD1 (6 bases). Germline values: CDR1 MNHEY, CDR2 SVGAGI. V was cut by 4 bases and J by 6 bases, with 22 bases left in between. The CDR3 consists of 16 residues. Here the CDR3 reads CASSSPRRGSGGEQYF. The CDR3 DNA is TGTGCCAGCAGTTCCCCCAGAAGGGGGAGCGGAGGCGAGCAGTACTTC.

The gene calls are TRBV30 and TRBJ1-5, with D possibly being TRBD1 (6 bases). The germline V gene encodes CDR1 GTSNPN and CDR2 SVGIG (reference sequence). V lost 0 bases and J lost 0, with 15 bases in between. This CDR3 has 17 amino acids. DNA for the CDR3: TGTGCCTGGAGTGTTTTGGGGGGCTCTTATAGCAATCAGCCCCAGCATTTT. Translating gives CAWSVLGGSYSNQPQHF.

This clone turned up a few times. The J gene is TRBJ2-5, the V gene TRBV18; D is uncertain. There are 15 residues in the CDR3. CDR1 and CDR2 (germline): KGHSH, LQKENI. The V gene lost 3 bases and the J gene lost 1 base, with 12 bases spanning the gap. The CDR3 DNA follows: TGTGCCAGCTCACCGAACCCGCAGTCCCAAGAGACCCAGTACTTC. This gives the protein CASSPNPQSQETQYF.

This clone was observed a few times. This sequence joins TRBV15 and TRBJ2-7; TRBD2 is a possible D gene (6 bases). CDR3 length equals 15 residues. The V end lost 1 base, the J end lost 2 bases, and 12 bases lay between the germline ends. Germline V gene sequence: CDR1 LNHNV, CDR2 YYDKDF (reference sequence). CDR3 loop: CATSRGPAGPYEQYF. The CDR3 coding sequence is TGTGCCACCAGCAGAGGGCCGGCGGGACCCTACGAGCAGTACTTC.

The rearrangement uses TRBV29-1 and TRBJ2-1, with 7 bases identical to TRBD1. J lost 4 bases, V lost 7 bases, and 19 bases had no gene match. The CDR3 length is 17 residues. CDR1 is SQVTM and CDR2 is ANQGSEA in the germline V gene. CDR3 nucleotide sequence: TGCAGCGGCCGGACAGGCCGTTACTTACAGGGTTACAATGAGCAGTTCTTC. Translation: CSGRTGRYLQGYNEQFF.

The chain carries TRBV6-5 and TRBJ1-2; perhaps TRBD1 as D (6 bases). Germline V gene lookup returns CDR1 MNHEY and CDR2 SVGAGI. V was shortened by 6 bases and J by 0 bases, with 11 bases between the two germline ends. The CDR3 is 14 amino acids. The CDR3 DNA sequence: TGTGCCAGCAGACAGGGTCCTACTAACTATGGCTACACCTTC. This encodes CASRQGPTNYGYTF.

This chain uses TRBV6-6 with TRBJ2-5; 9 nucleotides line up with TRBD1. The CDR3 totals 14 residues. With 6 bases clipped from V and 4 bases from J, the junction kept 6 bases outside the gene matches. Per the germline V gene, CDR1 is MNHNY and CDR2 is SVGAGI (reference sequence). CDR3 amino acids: CASSQNRGRETQYF. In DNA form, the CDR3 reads TGTGCCAGCAGCCAAAACAGGGGGCGAGAGACCCAGTACTTC.

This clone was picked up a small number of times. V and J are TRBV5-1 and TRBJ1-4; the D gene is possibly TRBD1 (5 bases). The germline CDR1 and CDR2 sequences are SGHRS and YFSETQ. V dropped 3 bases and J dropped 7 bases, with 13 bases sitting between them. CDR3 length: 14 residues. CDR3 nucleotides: TGCGCCAGCAGCTCGCCCGGGAGGGGTGAAAAACTGTTTTTT. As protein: CASSSPGRGEKLFF.